Listed below are T cell receptor beta chains from one sample, sequenced in a study of blood T cell repertoires in COVID-19. Libraries were prepared by immunoSEQ multiplex PCR; TCRdb keeps only in-frame clonotypes and omits some of them. The sample holds 100,000 or so clones, almost 85% seen once. The sample comprised peripheral blood. The receptors stem from a man aged 35-49 years with active or convalescent COVID-19. Each CDR3 is given with its conserved first and last residue. Fields, in order: J gene, V gene, CDR3 length, CDR3 protein.

TRBJ1-2 TRBV18 16 CASSQSGTGRHYGYTF
TRBJ2-3 TRBV7-9 15 CASSLAGLETDTQYF
TRBJ1-1 TRBV9 13 CASSVGQHTEAFF
TRBJ1-1 TRBV5-6 14 CASSRAGGNTEAFF
TRBJ1-6 TRBV2 13 CASSQIQGAPLHF
TRBJ2-1 TRBV14 14 CASSRTGPYNEQFF
TRBJ2-1 TRBV12-5 16 CASGLGRADSYNEQFF
TRBJ1-2 TRBV19 17 CAAGGGWGEITNYGYTF
TRBJ1-3 TRBV6-6 15 CASSPAGHSGNTIYF
TRBJ1-1 TRBV2 11 CAGAGGLEAFF
TRBJ2-5 TRBV7-9 15 CASSRPTSLQETQYF
TRBJ2-2 TRBV3-1/TRBV3-2 15 CASSRGQGNTGELFF
TRBJ2-1 TRBV20-1 10 CSARIIEQFF
TRBJ1-2 TRBV19 14 CASRTTGGSYGYTF
TRBJ2-1 TRBV28 13 CASGGGRHGEQFF
TRBJ2-3 TRBV2 16 CASRATTSGAADTQYF
TRBJ2-7 TRBV5-4 14 CASSLAGLILEQYF
TRBJ2-6 TRBV19 13 CASRGVGANVLTF
TRBJ2-5 TRBV6-5 15 CASSSTSGGQETQYF
TRBJ1-6 TRBV28 15 CASSLTGVGNSPLHF
TRBJ2-7 TRBV11-3 15 CASSLGPTFTYEQYF
TRBJ2-5 TRBV18 16 CASSPPVDGGQETQYF
TRBJ1-2 TRBV18 16 CASSPSAQGEAYGYTF
TRBJ1-4 TRBV9 15 CASSERGQGDEKLFF
TRBJ2-6 TRBV7-2 14 CASIPFSGANVLTF
TRBJ1-2 TRBV10-3 13 CAIREGANYGYTF